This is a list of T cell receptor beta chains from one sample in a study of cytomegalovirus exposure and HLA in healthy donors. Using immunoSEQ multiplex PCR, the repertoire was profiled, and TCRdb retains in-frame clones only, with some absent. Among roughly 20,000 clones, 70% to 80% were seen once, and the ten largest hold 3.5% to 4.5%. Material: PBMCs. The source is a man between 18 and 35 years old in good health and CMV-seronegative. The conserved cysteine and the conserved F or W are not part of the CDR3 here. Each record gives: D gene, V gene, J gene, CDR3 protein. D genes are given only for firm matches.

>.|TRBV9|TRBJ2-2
ASSSQTSIGELF
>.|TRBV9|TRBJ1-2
ASSREPGSDYGYT
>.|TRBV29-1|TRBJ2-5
SVGRQAVAQY
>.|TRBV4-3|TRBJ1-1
ASSPRQGSVLG
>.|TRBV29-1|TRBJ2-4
SAMRGLSDIQY
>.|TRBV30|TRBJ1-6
ARREGLPTSPLH
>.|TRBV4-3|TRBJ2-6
ASSQDRGTGANVLT
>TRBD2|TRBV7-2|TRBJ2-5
ASSSTGTSGGARETQY
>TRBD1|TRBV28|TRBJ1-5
ASNLGDRGNQPQH
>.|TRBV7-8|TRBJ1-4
ASLPRGPGSNEKLF
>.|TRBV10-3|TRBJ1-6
AISGEGGVNSPLH
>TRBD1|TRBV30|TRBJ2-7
AWSVQASRHQGTGDVYEQY
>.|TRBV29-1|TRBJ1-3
SVMYSGNTIY
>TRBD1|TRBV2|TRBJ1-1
ASRQGPNTEAF
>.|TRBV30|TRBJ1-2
AWSVSGYGYT
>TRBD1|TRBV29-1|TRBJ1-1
STRTGGNTEAF
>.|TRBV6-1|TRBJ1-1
ASSASTGGTEAF
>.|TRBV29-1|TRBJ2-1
SVTAGSGKNEQF
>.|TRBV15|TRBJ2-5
ATSRDGGSQETQY
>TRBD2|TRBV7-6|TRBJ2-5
ASSGTSAGETQY
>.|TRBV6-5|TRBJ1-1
ASSYQGLNTEAF
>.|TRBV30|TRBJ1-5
AWSVSSGVNQPQH
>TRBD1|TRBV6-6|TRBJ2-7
ATTGTGPFEQY
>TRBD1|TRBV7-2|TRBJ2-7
ASSHGFGGQGLYEQY
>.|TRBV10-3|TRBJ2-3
AISELRRAGGTDTQY
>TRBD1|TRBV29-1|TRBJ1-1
SVEVGQLAEAF